This is a list of T cell receptor beta chains from one sample in a study of CD8+CD57+ T cells in acquired aplastic anemia. From the reads, TCRdb called clonotypes with MiXCR, one entry per CDR3 protein. The sample yields around 430,000 distinct CDR3 sequences, around 33% seen once. Sequenced material: sorted CD4+, CD8+, or CD8+CD57+ T cells (not recorded which) from PBMCs. These receptors originate from a human donor with aplastic anemia. CDR3s include the opening cysteine and the closing phenylalanine or tryptophan. A D gene is named only where the DNA matches it firmly. Size is omitted from some rows. Given values are once, few, many or a class for expanded clones.

v_call: TRBV7-6
j_call: TRBJ1-3
clone_size: many
d_call: -
cdr3_nt: TGTGCCAGCAGCTTAGCTCCACAGTCGGGAAACACCATATATTTT
cdr3_aa: CASSLAPQSGNTIYF

v_call: TRBV14
j_call: TRBJ2-2
clone_size: -
d_call: TRBD1
cdr3_nt: TGTGCCAGCAGCCCGGGACAGCTAACCGGGGAGCTGTTTTTT
cdr3_aa: CASSPGQLTGELFF

v_call: TRBV20-1
j_call: TRBJ2-1
clone_size: few
d_call: -
cdr3_nt: TGCAGTGCGGAGACGGGGGAAAATGAGCAGTTCTTC
cdr3_aa: CSAETGENEQFF

v_call: TRBV20-1
j_call: TRBJ2-7
clone_size: many
d_call: -
cdr3_nt: TGCAGTGCTAGGCTAACCTACGAGCAGTACTTC
cdr3_aa: CSARLTYEQYF

v_call: TRBV10-3
j_call: TRBJ1-1
clone_size: -
d_call: -
cdr3_nt: TGTGCCACTGACCGGGACGGCACTGAAGCTTTCTTT
cdr3_aa: CATDRDGTEAFF

v_call: TRBV2
j_call: TRBJ1-3
clone_size: -
d_call: -
cdr3_nt: TGTGCCAGCAAGTTCGGAAACTCTGGAAACACCATATATTTT
cdr3_aa: CASKFGNSGNTIYF

v_call: TRBV11-2
j_call: TRBJ2-7
clone_size: many
d_call: -
cdr3_nt: TGTGCCAGCAGCTACTTTGTAGGGATCTCCTACGAGCAGTACTTC
cdr3_aa: CASSYFVGISYEQYF

v_call: TRBV29-1
j_call: TRBJ1-2
clone_size: -
d_call: -
cdr3_nt: TGCAGCGTTGAAGTCCGGGGAACCTATGGCTACACCTTC
cdr3_aa: CSVEVRGTYGYTF

v_call: TRBV9
j_call: TRBJ2-3
clone_size: once
d_call: TRBD2
cdr3_nt: TGTGCCAGCAGCTTAGAAGGACTAGTCGGTACGCAGTATTTT
cdr3_aa: CASSLEGLVGTQYF

v_call: TRBV18
j_call: TRBJ2-7
clone_size: few
d_call: -
cdr3_nt: TGTGCCAGCTCACCACAGGGGTACTACGAGCAGTACTTC
cdr3_aa: CASSPQGYYEQYF

v_call: TRBV5-1
j_call: TRBJ1-6
clone_size: -
d_call: -
cdr3_nt: TGCGCCAGCAGCCAGGGGACGTCGGGATCCTATAATTCACCCCTCCACTTT
cdr3_aa: CASSQGTSGSYNSPLHF

v_call: TRBV19
j_call: TRBJ2-5
clone_size: few
d_call: -
cdr3_nt: TGTGCCAGTAGTCCAACCGGGGCAAGGCAAGAGACCCAGTACTTC
cdr3_aa: CASSPTGARQETQYF